This entry is about one TCR beta chain. This clone was observed once. Its antigen target is currently unknown. The junction departs from the called germline gene at one end, perhaps through a read error. This entry comes from a study of blood T cell repertoires in COVID-19 (dated by TCRdb to the early 2020s). General notes on the study: Collaborator samples came from the United States, Italy and Spain and covered acute and convalescent phases of COVID-19. The prospective study material was composed of cDNA or gDNA derived from T cells, B-cell-depleted T cells, or PBMCs. The dataset comprised deeply sampled blood TCRbeta repertoires from subjects exposed to, actively infected with, or recovered from COVID-19. A freely available public database, intended as a resource for researchers studying the immune response to SARS-CoV-2, is where the repertoires were released. The samples were drawn from the first 160 participants of the ongoing ImmuneRACE study and from 950 to 1,500 subjects provided by 6 global collaborators. The sample metadata nearly always contained a de-identified subject ID, COVID-19 status, age in years and sex. HLA class I and class II types, where available, came from metadata supplied by the sample provider rather than from assay-based typing. Paper-wide results and their limitations: How much clinical and demographic metadata was included differed by source and by participant, and the metadata was provided uncurated.

The collaborating institutions used their own protocols to collect whole blood in K2EDTA tubes. For TCRbeta analysis, collaborators shipped samples in one of three forms: frozen whole blood, isolated PBMCs, or DNA extracted from either of those sample types. The immunoSEQ Assay, a bias-controlled multiplex PCR, was used to amplify TCRbeta CDR3 regions from genomic DNA. From the authors' description of their analysis: Within the assay, amplification of reference gene primers was used to estimate how many nucleated cells each sample contained. To quantify the absolute abundance of each unique TCRbeta CDR3 rearrangement, sequence reads were collapsed and filtered. For each sample, productive Simpson clonality was calculated as the square root of Simpson's diversity index across productive rearrangements. TCRdb mirrors the immuneACCESS table, restricted to in-frame sequences. Some clones are absent from its copies; in checked studies, under half trace to an unresolved V gene, and the reason for the others is unknown. The V and J calls and the clone size are those of that table, but D and trimming were determined from the DNA. This sample lists approximately 100,000 clones; roughly 80% were detected once. Approximately 15% of the sample is in the top ten clones.

Sequencing was done on a sample of peripheral blood. The receptor's source is a woman in her fifties or sixties with acute or convalescent COVID-19.

This receptor carries the CDR3 CASSPTGGGLREQYF. The sequence in DNA is TGCGCCAGCAGCCCGACAGGGGGGGGGTTACGCGAGCAGTACTTC. The chain employs TRBV7-3 and TRBJ2-7; TRBD1 aligns with 9 central bases. The CDR3 sequence holds 15 residues, the cysteine and phenylalanine included. Only the CDR3 DNA is retained, 45 bases long and in frame from the first base. The germline V gene provides CDR1 SGHTA and CDR2 FQGTGA.